Below are 30 T cell receptor beta chains sequenced from a single sample in a study of T cells expressing NK-cell markers. TCRdb re-analyzed the 5' RACE reads; it lists each CDR3 protein once, without DNA. There are about 260,000 distinct CDR3 sequences in the sample, with about 0.4% held by the top ten. Sequenced: blood T cells: a sorted CD56 or NKG2C T cell subset, CD4+ or CD8+ T cells, or bulk PBMC T cells (not recorded which). These receptors originate from a man aged 18 to 35 in good health.

V gene TRBV12-3 or TRBV12-4 combines with J gene TRBJ2-1; the D gene TCRdb calls, TRBD1, cannot be checked with no DNA. The CDR3 is 15 residues long. The CDR3: CASRDPGQVVNEQFF.

The rearrangement joins TRBV12-3 or TRBV12-4 to TRBJ2-1; TCRdb's assignment of TRBD1 cannot be checked, as there is no DNA. CDR3 length: 16 amino acids. The CDR3 here is CASSRRGPSSYNEQFF.

The chain combines TRBV9 with TRBJ2-7; TCRdb gives TRBD2 as the D gene, but with no DNA this cannot be confirmed. This CDR3 region has 14 residues. The germline V gene encodes CDR1 SGDLS and CDR2 YYNGEE. CDR3: CASSVGLAGYEQYF. The full variable domain, in which reference TRBV9 and TRBJ2-7 provide the parts outside the CDR3, is DSGVTQTPKHLITATGQRVTLRCSPRSGDLSVYWYQQSLDQGLQFLIQYYNGEERAKGNILERFSAQQFPDLHSELNLSSLELGDSALYFCASSVGLAGYEQYFGPGTRLTVT.

V is TRBV4-2 and J is TRBJ2-5. The length of the CDR3 is 15 residues. Per germline, CDR1 LGHNA and CDR2 YNFKEQ. This chain's CDR3 is CASSQEGNREETQYF.

This rearrangement joins TRBV15 to TRBJ2-5. Germline V gives CDR1 LNHNV, CDR2 YYDKDF (reference sequence). The CDR3 spans 15 residues. CDR3 in amino acids: CATSRGDSGGETQYF.

The V gene is TRBV5-1, the J gene TRBJ2-1; TCRdb calls TRBD2, which cannot be checked without DNA. The CDR3 extends over 15 amino acids. Germline-derived CDR1 and CDR2 are SGHRS and YFSETQ. The CDR3 loop is CASSSLAGEVNEQFF. Filled out from reference TRBV5-1 and TRBJ2-1, the complete variable domain reads KAGVTQTPRYLIKTRGQQVTLSCSPISGHRSVSWYQQTPGQGLQFLFEYFSETQRNKGNFPGRFSGRQFSNSRSEMNVSTLELGDSALYLCASSSLAGEVNEQFFGPGTRLTVL.

The chain recombines TRBV12-3 or TRBV12-4 with TRBJ1-1. The CDR3 length is 14 residues. CDR3 amino acids: CASSLGQPQIEAFF.

CDR3 region: CASSRASDTYEQYF. The chain couples TRBV28 to TRBJ2-7. The CDR3 runs 14 residues. Germline V gives CDR1 MDHEN, CDR2 SYDVKM.

The gene calls are TRBV4-3 and TRBJ1-2. The length of the CDR3 is 14 residues. Germline lookup yields CDR1 LGHNA and CDR2 YSLEER. The CDR3 spells CASSQDPRDHGYTF.

The chain links TRBV30 to TRBJ2-1; checking the TCRdb D call of TRBD2 is not possible without DNA. Germline V gene lookup returns CDR1 GTSNPN and CDR2 SVGIG (reference sequence). This CDR3 is 13 amino acids long. The CDR3 region is CAWSVTLGLEEFF.

CDR3 in amino acids: CASSSDRGSGTEAFF. V is TRBV6-5 and J is TRBJ1-1; TCRdb selects TRBD1, and the lack of DNA leaves this call unchecked. CDR3 length equals 15 residues. Germline V lookup: CDR1 MNHEY, CDR2 SVGAGI.

The rearrangement uses TRBV12-3 or TRBV12-4 and TRBJ1-2; checking the TCRdb D call of TRBD1 is not possible without DNA. The CDR3 consists of 14 residues. The CDR3 loop reads CASQPGQGYYGYTF.

The rearrangement links TRBV29-1 to TRBJ2-5; the D gene TCRdb calls, TRBD1, cannot be checked with no DNA. There are 14 residues in the CDR3. CDR1 is SQVTM, CDR2 ANQGSEA, per germline. CDR3 sequence reads: CSVRGQRGRETQYF.

The chain joins TRBV10-3 to TRBJ1-2. Per germline, CDR1 ENHRY and CDR2 SYGVKD. The CDR3 sequence is 13 residues long. CDR3 protein: CAIGSYSGGGYTF.

V usage is TRBV20-1 and J usage is TRBJ1-1. Germline assignment: CDR1 DFQATT and CDR2 SNEGSKA (reference sequence). The CDR3 contains 13 residues. Here the CDR3 reads CSARISAEPEAFF.

V and J are TRBV6-4 and TRBJ2-1; the TCRdb call, TRBD2, lacks DNA for checking. In germline, CDR1 is MRHNA, CDR2 SNTAGT. The length of the CDR3 is 15 residues. The CDR3 sequence is CASSVGLPSQDEQFF.

This chain uses TRBV30 with TRBJ1-5. The CDR3 has 13 residues. CDR1 and CDR2 (germline): GTSNPN, SVGIG (reference sequence). The CDR3 spells CAWSVGSNQPQHF.

The gene calls are TRBV5-1 and TRBJ2-3; TCRdb gives TRBD1 as the D gene, but with no DNA this cannot be confirmed. CDR1 is SGHRS and CDR2 is YFSETQ in the germline V gene. This CDR3 comprises 15 residues. The CDR3 reads CASSLATGQTDTQYF.

V usage is TRBV18 and J usage is TRBJ2-3. CDR1 KGHSH and CDR2 LQKENI come from the germline V gene. The CDR3 is 15 residues long. Here the CDR3 reads CASSPKASSTDTQYF.

The gene calls are TRBV4-1 and TRBJ2-2; TCRdb gives TRBD1 as the D gene, but with no DNA this cannot be confirmed. This CDR3 contains 15 residues. Germline V gene sequence: CDR1 MGHRA, CDR2 YSYEKL. CDR3 sequence: CASSQVRQGPGELFF.

V gene TRBV5-6 combines with J gene TRBJ2-3; TCRdb proposes TRBD1, but this gene call is untestable without DNA. Germline CDR1 and CDR2: SGHDT and YYEEEE. The CDR3 runs 13 residues. The CDR3 loop reads CASSFTGSDTQYF. Filled out from reference TRBV5-6 and TRBJ2-3, the complete variable domain reads DAGVTQSPTHLIKTRGQQVTLRCSPKSGHDTVSWYQQALGQGPQFIFQYYEEEERQRGNFPDRFSGHQFPNYSSELNVNALLLGDSALYLCASSFTGSDTQYFGPGTRLTVL.

The V and J genes are TRBV7-2 and TRBJ1-1; TCRdb names TRBD1, which stays unverified in the absence of DNA. From germline, CDR1 is SGHTA and CDR2 FQGNSA. This CDR3 region has 14 residues. This CDR3 is CASSLKNTGGKAFF. The full variable domain, rest sourced from reference TRBV7-2 and TRBJ1-1, is GAGVSQSPSNKVTEKGKDVELRCDPISGHTALYWYRQSLGQGLEFLIYFQGNSAPDKSGLPSDRFSAERTGGSVSTLTIQRTQQEDSAVYLCASSLKNTGGKAFFGQGTRLTVV.

V and J are TRBV2 and TRBJ2-1. In germline, CDR1 is SNHLY, CDR2 FYNNEI. The CDR3 is made up of 11 amino acids. The CDR3 loop is CASHRYNEQFF.

The J gene is TRBJ2-5, the V gene TRBV27; TCRdb calls TRBD2, which cannot be checked without DNA. The CDR3 has 18 amino acids. The germline V gene encodes CDR1 MNHEY and CDR2 SMNVEV (reference sequence). CDR3 sequence: CASSLSFVAGGRGETQYF.

The rearrangement uses TRBV3-1 and TRBJ2-2; the D call of TRBD2 rests on TCRdb alone, since no DNA is present to check it. CDR3 size: 16 residues. In germline, CDR1 is LGHDT, CDR2 YNNKEL (reference sequence). This chain's CDR3 is CASSTLAGGGTGELFF. The complete variable domain, with remaining parts taken from reference TRBV3-1 and TRBJ2-2, reads DTAVSQTPKYLVTQMGNDKSIKCEQNLGHDTMYWYKQDSKKFLKIMFSYNNKELIINETVPNRFSPKSPDKAHLNLHINSLELGDSAVYFCASSTLAGGGTGELFFGEGSRLTVL.

V is TRBV12-3 or TRBV12-4 and J is TRBJ1-5. CDR3 length: 14 residues. The CDR3 loop reads CASSGGTLGQPQHF.

This chain joins TRBV12-3 or TRBV12-4 and TRBJ1-2; TCRdb's D call, TRBD1, is unchecked because there is no DNA. CDR3 length equals 15 residues. The CDR3 loop is CASSPDRGNFYGYTF.

The J gene is TRBJ1-5, the V gene TRBV20-1. The germline V gene encodes CDR1 DFQATT and CDR2 SNEGSKA (reference sequence). The length of the CDR3 is 12 residues. CDR3 in amino acids: CSAKIGSQPQHF.

V is TRBV6-5 and J is TRBJ2-5; without DNA, the TCRdb call of TRBD1 cannot be checked. The CDR3 loop spans 19 amino acids. Germline CDR1 MNHEY, CDR2 SVGAGI. CDR3 in amino acids: CASSYSGIFDGTGQETQYF.

The chain carries TRBV2 and TRBJ1-4; the TRBD1 assignment by TCRdb is unverifiable without DNA. The germline V gene encodes CDR1 SNHLY and CDR2 FYNNEI. The CDR3 loop spans 14 amino acids. The CDR3 here is CASRRQGTNEKLFF.